These 8 T cell receptor beta chains were sequenced from one sample in a study of shared clonotypes between healthy human individuals. Sequencing used immunoSEQ multiplex PCR; TCRdb keeps in-frame clones, though not all of them. The sample holds 600,000 to 700,000 clones, approximately 73% seen once. The sequenced material came from memory CD4+ T cells sorted from blood. Regarding subset: CD45RA-negative fraction. These receptors all stem from a woman in her 30s in good health.

The rearrangement joins TRBV9 to TRBJ2-7; 8 bases fit TRBD2. J gave up 0 bases and V 3 bases, and 2 bases lay outside the gene matches. CDR1 and CDR2 (germline): SGDLS, YYNGEE. This CDR3 comprises 14 residues. The CDR3 bases are TGTGCCAGCAGCGCCGGGACTAGCTCCTACGAGCAGTACTTC. Translated: CASSAGTSSYEQYF.

On this clone itself: The same CDR3 is also encoded by other DNA sequences in this sample. The chain carries TRBV5-1 and TRBJ2-5; unclear D gene. This CDR3 spans 14 amino acids. Trimming took 0 bases from V and 2 from J, leaving 8 bases between them. Germline V gene data show CDR1 as SGHRS and CDR2 as YFSETQ. The DNA for the CDR3 is TGCGCCAGCAGCTTGGGGTGGGGACAAGAGACCCAGTACTTC. Amino acid sequence: CASSLGWGQETQYF.

This chain joins TRBV19 and TRBJ1-1; 8 bases are a match to TRBD1. The CDR3 covers 15 residues. The ends lost 4 bases at V and 2 bases at J; junction bases unmatched: 6. Germline V gives CDR1 LNHDA, CDR2 SQIVND (reference sequence). The CDR3 DNA reads TGTGCCAGTAGTAAATTGGACAGGGATAACACTGAAGCTTTCTTT. Its protein is CASSKLDRDNTEAFF. Drawing the rest from reference TRBV19 and TRBJ1-1, the complete variable domain is DGGITQSPKYLFRKEGQNVTLSCEQNLNHDAMYWYRQDPGQGLRLIYYSQIVNDFQKGDIAEGYSVSREKKESFPLTVTSAQKNPTAFYLCASSKLDRDNTEAFFGQGTRLTVV.

V usage is TRBV9 and J usage is TRBJ2-1; 8 bases match TRBD2. V was clipped by 4 bases and J by 5 bases; unmatched bases: 11. The CDR3 loop spans 16 amino acids. Germline V gives CDR1 SGDLS, CDR2 YYNGEE. The CDR3, as DNA: TGTGCCAGCAGCTTCTCAGGTAGCGGGGCAAACAATGAGCAGTTCTTC. Encoded protein: CASSFSGSGANNEQFF.

The rearrangement joins TRBV6-5 to TRBJ2-1, with D perhaps TRBD1 (5 bases). Germline V gene data show CDR1 as MNHEY and CDR2 as SVGAGI. The CDR3 is 15 residues long. The V end was cut by 0 bases, the J end by 8 bases, with 14 bases between. CDR3: CASSYSSQGGDEQFF. Here the CDR3 DNA reads TGTGCCAGCAGTTACTCGAGCCAGGGTGGCGATGAGCAGTTCTTC.

This clone was picked up many times. The V gene is TRBV5-1, the J gene TRBJ1-1, with 7 bases identical to TRBD1. The CDR3 is 14 residues long. V dropped 1 base and J dropped 7; count of bases not matched to a gene: 7. Germline loops: CDR1 SGHRS, CDR2 YFSETQ. This CDR3 is CASSLRQGGREAFF. For the CDR3, the DNA is TGCGCCAGCAGCTTGCGACAGGGCGGCCGTGAAGCTTTCTTT.

As concerns this clone: Within the sample, other DNA sequences also encode this same CDR3. The gene calls are TRBV5-1 and TRBJ2-7; perhaps TRBD2 as D (5 bases). The CDR3 has 14 amino acids. Germline CDR1 and CDR2: SGHRS and YFSETQ. V was clipped by 1 base and J by 0 bases, with 8 bases between them. In DNA form, the CDR3 reads TGCGCCAGCAGCTTGACTGGGAGCTCCTACGAGCAGTACTTC. It is translated as CASSLTGSSYEQYF.

The chain is built from TRBV10-3 and TRBJ2-1; 7 bases agree with TRBD2. The CDR3 length is 15 residues. Germline CDR1 is ENHRY and CDR2 is SYGVKD. V was pared by 11 bases and J by 7 bases, with 17 bases of the junction left unmatched. The DNA for the CDR3 is TGTGCCGCCGGCAGCGGGGTGGGGAATGGGAATGAGCAGTTCTTC. Protein product: CAAGSGVGNGNEQFF.